This TCR beta chain came from a study of a mutant IDH1 vaccine in newly diagnosed glioma. Turning to the study itself: Vaccination started 4-6 weeks after radiotherapy alone, or with temozolomide cycles. Treatment recipients were about 62% male and 37.5% female, and their mean age was approximately 42 years. The therapy given earlier, which was standard therapy, consisted of radiotherapy, temozolomide, or both, and most of the patients received both.

TCRdb's table, derived via immunoSEQ multiplex PCR, lists solely in-frame clones and lacks some. The sample holds more than 10,000 clones, around nine tenths seen once. This clone was seen more than once but under ten times. Its antigen is as yet unknown. As for time point: week 5, during vaccination. It was 300 ug of mutant IDH1 20-mer peptide that made up each vaccine dose, given with topical imiquimod. Germline CDR1 is LNHDA and CDR2 is SQIVND (reference sequence). The CDR3 is 14 residues long. Losses at the gene ends were 6 bases for V and 4 bases for J; bases not matched to a gene: 8. Points from the study as a whole: Pseudoprogression seemed unlinked to shifts in top peripheral T cell clonotypes.

This rearrangement joins TRBV19 to TRBJ1-2; 7 nucleotides line up with TRBD1. Sample: PBMCs, taken from a glioma patient whose treatment included an IDH1 peptide vaccine. The TCR originated in a woman aged 35 to 49 with glioma. Some clones in this sample may be carry-over from other donors' samples. The CDR3 DNA reads TGTGCCAGTAGGCGCTTGGGACAGAGCTATGGCTACACCTTC. Translation: CASRRLGQSYGYTF.